This entry is about one TCR beta chain. Data came from immunoSEQ multiplex PCR; TCRdb stores just in-frame clones and leaves some out. The sample records more than 2 million clones, just under 95% being singletons. The CDR3 extends over 16 amino acids. The germline CDR1 and CDR2 sequences are SGHKS and YYEKEE (reference sequence). J was trimmed by 2 bases and V by 2 bases; bases with no gene match: 8. Naive CD8 cells lacked CD45RO, underwent positive selection for CCR7 and left out terminally differentiated effector memory CD45RA+ cells. These data belong to a study of shared clonotypes between healthy human individuals.

V gene TRBV5-5 combines with J gene TRBJ2-7; TRBD1 aligns across 9 bases. This sequence originates from a man between 18 and 35 years old in good health. Some clones in this sample may be carry-over from other donors' samples. The sequencing input was naive CD8+ T cells from PBMCs. The CDR3 DNA follows: TGTGCCAGCAGCTTCGACCGGGACAGGGCCCCCTACGAGCAGTACTTC. The encoded protein is CASSFDRDRAPYEQYF.